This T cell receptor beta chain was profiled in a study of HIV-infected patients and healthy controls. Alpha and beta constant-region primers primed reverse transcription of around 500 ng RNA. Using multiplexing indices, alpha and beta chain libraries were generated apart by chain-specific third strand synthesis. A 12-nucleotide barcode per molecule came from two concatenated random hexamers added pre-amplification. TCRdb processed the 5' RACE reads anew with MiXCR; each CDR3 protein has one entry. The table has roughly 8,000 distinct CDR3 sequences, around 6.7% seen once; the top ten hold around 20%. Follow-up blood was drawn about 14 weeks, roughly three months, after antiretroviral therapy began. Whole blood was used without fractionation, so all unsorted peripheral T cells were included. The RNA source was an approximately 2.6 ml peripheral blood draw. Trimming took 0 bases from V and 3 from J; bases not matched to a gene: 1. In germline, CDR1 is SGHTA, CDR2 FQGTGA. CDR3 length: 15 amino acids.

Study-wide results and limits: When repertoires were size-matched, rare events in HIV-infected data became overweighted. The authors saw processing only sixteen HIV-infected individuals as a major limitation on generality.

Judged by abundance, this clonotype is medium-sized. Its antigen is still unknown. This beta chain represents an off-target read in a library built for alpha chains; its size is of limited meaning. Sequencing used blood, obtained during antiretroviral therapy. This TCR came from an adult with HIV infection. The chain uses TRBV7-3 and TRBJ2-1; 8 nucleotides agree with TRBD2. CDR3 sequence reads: CASSLTSGVYNEQFF. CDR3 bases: TGTGCCAGCAGCTTAACTAGCGGGGTCTACAATGAGCAGTTCTTC.